These T cell receptor beta chains were read from a single sample in a study of blood T cells in healthy people across ages. TCRdb re-called the 5' RACE reads through MiXCR, storing one row per CDR3 protein. The data hold almost 1 million distinct CDR3 sequences, with around 54% observed a single time. The sequenced sample was blood. These receptors were taken from an older woman in good health. Each CDR3 is given with its conserved first and last residue. Fields, in order: clone size, V gene, J gene, D gene, CDR3 protein, CDR3 DNA. The D gene is left open where the match is weak. Clone size appears in some rows only: once, few, many, or a class for an expanded clone.

-,TRBV20-1,TRBJ2-1,TRBD1,CSARDKGTGRNEQFF,TGCAGTGCTAGAGATAAGGGGACAGGGAGGAATGAGCAGTTCTTC
-,TRBV5-1,TRBJ2-5,-,CASSLYISGSVQETQYF,TGCGCCAGCAGCTTGTACATATCGGGTAGCGTCCAAGAGACCCAGTACTTC
once,TRBV6-2/TRBV6-3,TRBJ2-4,TRBD1,CASSANTGAKWNIQYF,TGTGCCAGCAGTGCAAATACAGGGGCAAAATGGAACATTCAGTACTTC
-,TRBV20-1,TRBJ1-1,-,CSANPDGMNTEAFF,TGCAGCGCAAACCCCGACGGTATGAACACTGAAGCTTTCTTT
-,TRBV24-1,TRBJ2-2,-,CATSDYVDTGELFF,TGTGCCACCAGTGATTACGTTGACACCGGGGAGCTGTTTTTT
few,TRBV5-1,TRBJ2-1,-,CASSPRGVLSYNEQFF,TGCGCCAGCAGCCCGAGGGGGGTTTTAAGCTACAATGAGCAGTTCTTC
-,TRBV7-9,TRBJ1-2,-,CASSSGGAGGGYTF,TGTGCCAGCAGCTCCGGGGGCGCGGGTGGAGGCTACACCTTC
-,TRBV20-1,TRBJ1-2,TRBD1,CSATRQGLGYGYTF,TGCAGTGCTACAAGACAGGGCCTAGGCTATGGCTACACCTTC
-,TRBV11-3,TRBJ1-5,-,CASSLEDGGPKGSNQPQHF,TGTGCCAGCAGCTTAGAGGACGGGGGGCCTAAAGGTTCCAATCAGCCCCAGCATTTT
-,TRBV20-1,TRBJ2-5,-,CSAREDTQETQYF,TGCAGTGCTAGAGAAGACACCCAAGAGACCCAGTACTTC
-,TRBV29-1,TRBJ2-5,TRBD2,CSVDETSGTKQYF,TGCAGCGTTGATGAAACTAGCGGGACCAAGCAGTACTTC
-,TRBV11-2,TRBJ2-7,TRBD1,CASSLVATGPYEQYF,TGTGCCAGCAGCTTAGTTGCGACAGGGCCCTACGAGCAGTACTTC
few,TRBV20-1,TRBJ2-7,-,CSAGKGGEQYF,TGCAGTGCGGGAAAAGGTGGCGAGCAGTACTTC
-,TRBV9,TRBJ2-2,-,CASSAGPGELFF,TGTGCCAGCAGCGCCGGACCCGGGGAGCTGTTTTTT
-,TRBV20-1,TRBJ2-1,-,CSAVGLAGEYSCNEQFF,-
-,TRBV6-5,TRBJ2-5,-,CASSTRQGEETQYF,TGTGCCAGCAGTACGAGGCAGGGCGAAGAGACCCAGTACTTC
few,TRBV9,TRBJ1-6,-,CASSVRQMNSPLHF,TGTGCCAGCAGCGTAAGACAGATGAATTCACCCCTCCACTTT
-,TRBV7-9,TRBJ1-5,-,CASSRATGFDQPQHF,TGTGCCAGCAGCAGGGCAACAGGGTTTGACCAGCCCCAGCATTTT
-,TRBV24-1,TRBJ2-3,-,CATWGRCGSDTQYF,TGTGCCACCTGGGGGAGATGTGGGTCAGATACGCAGTATTTT
few,TRBV7-9,TRBJ2-7,-,CASFPSHRAAERYEQYF,TGTGCCAGCTTTCCTAGCCACAGGGCCGCCGAAAGATACGAGCAGTACTTC
many,TRBV7-9,TRBJ2-1,-,CASSSPRDEQFF,TGTGCCAGCAGCTCCCCTAGGGATGAGCAGTTCTTC
few,TRBV20-1,TRBJ2-7,-,CSASLSIHEQYF,TGCAGTGCTAGTTTGTCTATTCACGAGCAGTACTTC
-,TRBV6-6,TRBJ2-5,-,CASEMRYQETQYF,TGTGCCAGCGAAATGAGGTACCAAGAGACCCAGTACTTC
-,TRBV29-1,TRBJ2-1,-,CSVPGAGIHNEQFF,TGCAGCGTCCCGGGCGCAGGGATCCACAATGAGCAGTTCTTC
few,TRBV12-3/TRBV12-4,TRBJ2-7,TRBD1,CASSLRLGWGQGSSYEQYF,TGTGCCAGCAGCCTCCGTTTGGGATGGGGACAGGGTAGCTCCTACGAGCAGTACTTC
-,TRBV20-1,TRBJ2-5,-,CSARGDSQWETQYF,TGCAGTGCTAGAGGTGACAGTCAGTGGGAGACCCAGTACTTC
-,TRBV4-2,TRBJ1-6,-,CASSQSAGYNSPLHF,TGTGCCAGCAGCCAATCTGCGGGGTATAATTCACCCCTCCACTTT
-,TRBV27,TRBJ2-1,-,CASSPMARYNEQFF,TGTGCCAGCAGCCCCATGGCCCGGTACAATGAGCAGTTCTTC
-,TRBV20-1,TRBJ2-7,-,CSARRTVNYEQYF,TGCAGTGCCCGAAGGACAGTGAACTACGAGCAGTACTTC
few,TRBV29-1,TRBJ2-1,-,CSVEGIRGVTYNEQFF,TGCAGCGTTGAAGGGATCAGGGGTGTAACCTACAATGAGCAGTTCTTC
-,TRBV6-2/TRBV6-3,TRBJ2-1,-,CASRPLFVSYNEQFF,TGTGCCAGCAGACCTCTTTTTGTATCCTACAATGAGCAGTTCTTC
-,TRBV20-1,TRBJ2-7,-,CSAREVRSGALGEQYF,TGCAGTGCTAGAGAGGTCAGGTCAGGGGCTTTGGGCGAGCAGTACTTC
few,TRBV3-1,TRBJ2-3,-,CASSGSKGSQYF,TGTGCCAGCAGCGGCTCGAAAGGTTCGCAGTATTTT
-,TRBV11-2,TRBJ1-2,-,CASSLGASRGAIYGYTF,TGTGCCAGCAGCTTAGGAGCCTCAAGGGGGGCCATCTATGGCTACACCTTC
few,TRBV20-1,TRBJ1-2,-,CSATTASYGYTF,TGCAGTGCCACCACAGCGTCCTATGGCTACACCTTC
few,TRBV7-9,TRBJ2-6,-,CASSTARERSGANVLTF,TGTGCCAGCAGCACAGCTAGAGAGAGATCTGGGGCCAACGTCCTGACTTTC
few,TRBV25-1,TRBJ2-3,-,CASSESGTGRSTDTQYF,TGTGCCAGCAGTGAATCAGGTACAGGGAGGAGCACAGATACGCAGTATTTT
-,TRBV12-3/TRBV12-4,TRBJ2-5,-,CAGSFLETQYF,TGTGCCGGCAGTTTTTTAGAGACCCAGTACTTC
-,TRBV28,TRBJ2-7,-,CASSFSGIKYEQYF,TGTGCCAGCAGTTTTTCGGGGATAAAGTACGAGCAGTACTTC
-,TRBV20-1,TRBJ1-2,TRBD1,CSARRLWANPQDRDYGYTF,TGCAGTGCTAGGCGGCTATGGGCGAACCCGCAGGACAGGGACTATGGCTACACCTTC
-,TRBV9,TRBJ1-3,-,CASSGGSSGNTIYF,TGTGCCAGCAGCGGAGGGAGCTCTGGAAACACCATATATTTT
-,TRBV2,TRBJ2-7,-,CASSVYGGEQYF,TGTGCCAGCAGTGTATATGGAGGCGAGCAGTACTTC
few,TRBV6-5,TRBJ2-3,-,CASSRTTGKYTQYF,TGTGCCAGCAGTCGTACGACGGGGAAGTACACGCAGTATTTT
-,TRBV7-9,TRBJ1-2,TRBD1,CASSLDSGGGGYTF,TGTGCCAGCAGCTTAGACTCAGGGGGCGGTGGCTACACCTTC
-,TRBV21-1,TRBJ2-7,-,CASSTRDRGNEQYF,TGTGCCAGCAGCACTCGGGACAGGGGGAACGAGCAGTACTTC
few,TRBV2,TRBJ2-7,-,CATRPNEQYF,TGTGCCACCAGACCTAACGAGCAGTACTTC
-,TRBV20-1,TRBJ2-1,-,CSANTVSTLSSYNEQFF,TGCAGTGCTAATACAGTTAGCACTCTCAGCTCCTACAATGAGCAGTTCTTC
many,TRBV3-1,TRBJ2-7,-,CASSQTGYEQYF,TGTGCCAGCAGCCAGACTGGCTACGAGCAGTACTTC
-,TRBV29-1,TRBJ2-4,TRBD1,CSVVGQRAKNIQYF,TGCAGCGTTGTGGGACAGAGGGCCAAAAACATTCAGTACTTC
-,TRBV28,TRBJ1-2,-,CASSLRRYGYTF,TGTGCCAGCAGTTTACGGAGGTATGGCTACACCTTC
-,TRBV12-3/TRBV12-4,TRBJ2-5,TRBD2,CVSSSNNRGGPETQYF,TGTGTCAGCAGTTCGAATAACCGGGGAGGGCCGGAGACCCAGTACTTC
few,TRBV3-1,TRBJ2-5,-,CASSHLGVLGGKTQYF,TGTGCCAGCAGCCACTTGGGGGTTCTAGGTGGTAAGACCCAGTACTTC
-,TRBV28,TRBJ2-3,-,CASREPKLTDTQYF,TGTGCCAGCAGAGAACCGAAATTGACAGATACGCAGTATTTT
-,TRBV9,TRBJ2-5,-,CASSVGGAQETQYF,TGTGCCAGCAGCGTAGGGGGGGCACAAGAGACCCAGTACTTC